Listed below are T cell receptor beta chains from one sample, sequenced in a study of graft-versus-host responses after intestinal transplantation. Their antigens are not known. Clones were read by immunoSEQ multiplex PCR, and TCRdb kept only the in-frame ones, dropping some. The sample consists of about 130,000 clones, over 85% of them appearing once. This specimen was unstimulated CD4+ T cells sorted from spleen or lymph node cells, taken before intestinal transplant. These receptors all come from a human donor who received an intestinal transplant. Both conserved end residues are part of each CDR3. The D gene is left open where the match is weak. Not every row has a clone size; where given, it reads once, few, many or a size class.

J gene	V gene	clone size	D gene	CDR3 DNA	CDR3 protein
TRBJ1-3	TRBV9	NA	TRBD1	TGTGCCAGCAGCGTAGGATTGGGACAGGGAGGGGAATCTGGAAACACCATATATTTT	CASSVGLGQGGESGNTIYF
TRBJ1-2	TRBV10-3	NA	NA	TGTGCCATCAGGTCGACAGAGACTAACTATGGCTACACCTTC	CAIRSTETNYGYTF
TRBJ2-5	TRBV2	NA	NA	TGTGCCAGCAGTTTCGGTCCCGGGGAGACCCAGTACTTC	CASSFGPGETQYF
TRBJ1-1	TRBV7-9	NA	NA	TGTGCCAGCAGCTTAGCCCCGGGGGGCGGCACTGAAGCTTTCTTT	CASSLAPGGGTEAFF
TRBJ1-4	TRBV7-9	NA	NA	TGTGCCAGCAGCTTGACAAGTACTAATGAAAAACTGTTTTTT	CASSLTSTNEKLFF
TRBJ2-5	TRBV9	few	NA	TGTGCCAGCAGCGTAGGGGTGTCCCAAGAGACCCAGTACTTC	CASSVGVSQETQYF
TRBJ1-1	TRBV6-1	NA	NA	TGTGCCAGCAGTGTACTTGGGGCCCCGAACACTGAAGCTTTCTTT	CASSVLGAPNTEAFF
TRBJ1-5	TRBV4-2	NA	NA	TGTGCCAGCAGCCAAGCGGACAGAGACCATCAGCCCCAGCATTTT	CASSQADRDHQPQHF
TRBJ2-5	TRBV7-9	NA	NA	TGTGCCAGCAGCCCGCTTAAGGCTAGTCATGGAGAGACCCAGTACTTC	CASSPLKASHGETQYF
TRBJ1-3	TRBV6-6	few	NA	TGTGCCAGCAGTCCCACCGGGACCCCGGGGATTACCATATATTTT	CASSPTGTPGITIYF
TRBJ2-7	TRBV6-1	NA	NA	TGTGCCAGCAGTCAGGGGCCCCGCGGGCACGAGCAGTACTTC	CASSQGPRGHEQYF
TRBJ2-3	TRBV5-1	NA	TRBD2	TGCGCCAGCCAGACTAGCGACCCCAGCACAGATACGCAGTATTTT	CASQTSDPSTDTQYF
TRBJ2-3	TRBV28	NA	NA	TGTGCCAGCAGGGGGGATCTTAGGGGTCCAGATACGCAGTATTTT	CASRGDLRGPDTQYF
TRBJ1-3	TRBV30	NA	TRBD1	TGTGCCTGGAGTGGATACAGGGGTGGAAACACCATATATTTT	CAWSGYRGGNTIYF
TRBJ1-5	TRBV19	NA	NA	TGTGCCACACCGTCCCGGGTGGTGGGCAATCAGCCCCAGCATTTT	CATPSRVVGNQPQHF
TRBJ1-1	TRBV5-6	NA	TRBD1	TGTGCCAGCAGCTTCTACAGGGGTTGGGCTTTCTTT	CASSFYRGWAFF
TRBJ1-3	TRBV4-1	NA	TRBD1	TGCGCCAGCAGCCAGGGACAGGTTGGAAACACCATATATTTT	CASSQGQVGNTIYF
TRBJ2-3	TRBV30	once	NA	TGTGCCTGGAGTGTGGGCGGGTTTGTCACAGATACGCAGTATTTT	CAWSVGGFVTDTQYF
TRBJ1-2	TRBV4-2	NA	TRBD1	TGTGCCAGCAGCCCCCAGGGGGTAGGGGTATATGGCTACACCTTC	CASSPQGVGVYGYTF
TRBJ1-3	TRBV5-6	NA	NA	TGTGCCAGCAGCGCCGGGGGACTGGCCTCTGGAAACACCATATATTTT	CASSAGGLASGNTIYF
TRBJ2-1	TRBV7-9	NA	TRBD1	TGTGCCAGCAGCCGCTCAGGGGGTTTCAATGAGCAGTTCTTC	CASSRSGGFNEQFF
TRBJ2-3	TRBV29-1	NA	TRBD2	TGCAGCGTTGTGCGGGGGGGGAGCACAGATACGCAGTATTTT	CSVVRGGSTDTQYF
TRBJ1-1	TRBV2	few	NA	TGTGCCAGCAGTGGACAGGAGAACACTGAAGCTTTCTTT	CASSGQENTEAFF
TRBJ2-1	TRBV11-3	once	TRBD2	TGTGCCAGCAGCGATAGCGGGGGCTCCTACAATGAGCAGTTCTTC	CASSDSGGSYNEQFF
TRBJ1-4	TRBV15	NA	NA	TGTGCCACCAGCAGAGTTATAGATCTGACTAATGAAAAACTGTTTTTT	CATSRVIDLTNEKLFF
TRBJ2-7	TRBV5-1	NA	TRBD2	TGCGCCAGCAGCTTGACGCCTAGCGGGGGGCATTACGAGCAGTACTTC	CASSLTPSGGHYEQYF
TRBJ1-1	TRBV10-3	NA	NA	TGTGCCATCAGTGCTGGATCGAACACTGAAGCTTTCTTT	CAISAGSNTEAFF
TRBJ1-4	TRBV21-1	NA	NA	TGTGCCAGCAAAAAGCGGGTGAATAATGAAAAACTGTTTTTT	CASKKRVNNEKLFF
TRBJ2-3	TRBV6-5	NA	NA	TGTGCCAGCAGTTACTCCCAGCGGGTTAGCACAGATACGCAGTATTTT	CASSYSQRVSTDTQYF
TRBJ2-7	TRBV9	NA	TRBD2	TGTGCCAGCAGCCCGAATGTAGCGGGGGCCTACGAGCAGTACTTC	CASSPNVAGAYEQYF
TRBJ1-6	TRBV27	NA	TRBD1	TGTGCCAGCAGTTTATGGGGCGGGGACAGGGGGACTTCACCCCTCCACTTT	CASSLWGGDRGTSPLHF
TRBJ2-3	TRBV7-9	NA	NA	TGTGCCAGCAGCGACCTCTCTAGCACAGATACGCAGTATTTT	CASSDLSSTDTQYF
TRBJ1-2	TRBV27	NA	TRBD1	TGTGCCAGCAGCTACGGACAGGGGGCTTTTGGCTACACCTTC	CASSYGQGAFGYTF
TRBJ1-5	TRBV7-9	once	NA	TGTGCCAGCAGCTTAGGGGTACAGGCTCAAGAGCCCCAGCATTTT	CASSLGVQAQEPQHF
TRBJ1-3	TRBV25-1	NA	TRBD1	TGTGCCAGCAGTGTGAAACAGGGGCTTGGAAACACCATATATTTT	CASSVKQGLGNTIYF